This paragraph reports one TCR beta chain. Its target is not known. The CDR3 consists of 13 residues. V was cut by 3 bases and J by 4 bases, with 9 bases left in between. The data were obtained in a study of T cells after yellow fever vaccination. As TCR cDNA was made by 5'RACE template switching, a universal primer site and UMIs were added. TCRdb used MiXCR to reprocess the 5' RACE reads, holding one entry per CDR3 protein. The repertoire holds some 340,000 distinct CDR3 sequences, with roughly 10% as singletons. Findings and caveats of the study: Though it reached lower strength, the secondary response hit its peak faster, day 5 versus 15. Overlap between CD4 and CD8 compartments was detected for a small share of clonotypes.

The J gene is TRBJ1-2, the V gene TRBV12-3 or TRBV12-4; no clear D. Material: CD4+ T cells sorted from PBMCs, obtained 45 days after the yellow fever booster vaccination. The TCR sequence derives from a young man who received the YFV17D yellow fever vaccine. The CDR3 region has the DNA TGTGCCAGCAGTTTGAGGACGGCCTATGGCTACACCTTC. It is translated as CASSLRTAYGYTF.